The entry that follows covers one TCR beta chain sequence. The data stem from a study of T cells after yellow fever vaccination. J gave up 7 bases and V 2 bases, and 5 bases lay outside the gene matches. CDR3 length: 14 amino acids. CDR1 is MGHRA, CDR2 YSYEKL, per germline. TCRdb reprocessed the 5' RACE reads via MiXCR and lists one record per CDR3 protein. The sample has about 500,000 distinct CDR3 sequences, approximately 16% seen once. This TCR came from a man aged 18 to 30 who received the YFV17D yellow fever vaccine. This rearrangement joins TRBV4-1 to TRBJ2-1; 7 bases fit TRBD2. The sequences come from PBMCs, collected 4 to 5 days after the first yellow fever vaccination. CDR3: CASSQRAGTNEQFF. The CDR3 DNA sequence: TGCGCCAGCAGCCAACGAGCGGGGACTAATGAGCAGTTCTTC.